A single sample is the source of the 2 T cell receptor beta chains below, sequenced in a study of T cells in Graves' hyperthyroidism and ophthalmopathy. RNA transcripts provided the source from which TCR beta CDR3 regions were amplified. The HTBI primer set was used in a first-round RT-PCR of the TCR CDR3. TCRdb independently ran MiXCR on the multiplex PCR reads; one entry per CDR3 protein. The repertoire has about 350,000 distinct CDR3 sequences, 11% to 15% of them found once; the top ten carry just under 25%. Specimen: blood. The receptors were gathered from a woman aged 25 to 39 with Graves' hyperthyroidism.

The chain employs TRBV25-1 and TRBJ2-2; the D gene is possibly TRBD2 (6 bases). CDR3 size: 16 residues. Trimming took off 3 bases at V and 1 base at J, with 12 bases between the two ends. The germline CDR1 and CDR2 sequences are MGHDK and SYGVNS. The chain's CDR3 is CASSEPSGRNTGELFF. In DNA form, the CDR3 reads TGTGCCAGCAGTGAGCCCTCCGGGAGGAACACCGGGGAGCTGTTTTTT.

This clonotype was observed at least ten times. The V and J genes are TRBV28 and TRBJ2-3; 13 bases line up with TRBD2. The CDR3 has 16 residues. Germline values: CDR1 MDHEN, CDR2 SYDVKM. Trimming removed 5 bases from V and 0 bases from J; junction bases left unmatched: 2. CDR3 bases: TGTGCCAGCAGTCGGGGACTAGCGGGAAGCACAGATACGCAGTATTTT. Its translation is CASSRGLAGSTDTQYF.